These 28 T cell receptor beta chains originate from one sample sequenced in a study of vaccination effects on CD4 cells after COVID-19. Repertoires were generated with immunoSEQ multiplex PCR, while TCRdb's copy carries only in-frame clones and drops some. This sample carries approximately 78,000 clones, 81% of them seen once, and the ten largest clones take about 1.2%. Their recognized antigens are unknown. CD4+ T cells specific for antigen were expanded with viral peptide pools by the ViraFEST assay before sequencing. Scientists isolated CD4+ T cells after an approximately 10-day culture period ended. Two-dose vaccination with either BNT162b2 or mRNA-1273 was given to the participants. This specimen consisted of CD4+ T cells from PBMCs cultured with HCoV-229E spike peptides, obtained after COVID-19 vaccination. Receptors were obtained from a human donor who received a COVID-19 vaccine.

The V call is TRBV2, the J call TRBJ1-2; 9 bases match TRBD1. Looked up from germline, CDR1 is SNHLY and CDR2 is FYNNEI. There are 15 residues in the CDR3. Trimming cost V 5 bases and J 8 bases; bases outside gene matches: 12. The CDR3 spells CASSSSGTGLAGYTF. The CDR3 region has the DNA TGTGCCAGCAGTTCTTCCGGGACAGGGTTGGCGGGCTACACCTTC.

The V and J genes are TRBV7-9 and TRBJ2-1; possibly TRBD1 or TRBD2 for D (6 bases each). Per the germline V gene, CDR1 is SEHNR and CDR2 is FQNEAQ (reference sequence). V dropped 2 bases and J dropped 7 bases, with 18 bases sitting between them. This CDR3 is built from 16 residues. This CDR3 is CASSLLGAKGGNEQFF. The CDR3 region has the DNA TGTGCCAGCAGCTTATTGGGGGCTAAAGGGGGGAATGAGCAGTTCTTC.

As DNA, the CDR3 is TGTGCCAGCAGCTTGAGGACAGGGGGCACCGGTACGCAGTATTTT. Protein product: CASSLRTGGTGTQYF. The chain carries TRBV5-8 and TRBJ2-3, with TRBD1 identical over 11 bases. V lost 1 base to trimming and J lost 8 bases; unmatched junction nucleotides: 6. The CDR3 covers 15 residues. CDR1 and CDR2 (germline): SGHTS, YDEGEE.

CDR3 sequence reads: CASSLGQSNTEAFF. For the CDR3, the DNA is TGCGCCAGCAGCTTAGGACAGTCGAACACTGAAGCTTTCTTT. The chain joins TRBV5-1 to TRBJ1-1, with D possibly matching TRBD1 (6 bases). V lost 2 bases, J lost 1 base, and 9 bases lay in between. Per the germline V gene, CDR1 is SGHRS and CDR2 is YFSETQ. This CDR3 has 14 residues. Full variable domain (remainder filled in from reference TRBV5-1 and TRBJ1-1): KAGVTQTPRYLIKTRGQQVTLSCSPISGHRSVSWYQQTPGQGLQFLFEYFSETQRNKGNFPGRFSGRQFSNSRSEMNVSTLELGDSALYLCASSLGQSNTEAFFGQGTRLTVV.

This chain joins TRBV10-1 and TRBJ2-4, with 8 bases fitting TRBD1. Germline-derived CDR1 and CDR2 are WNHNN and SYGVQD (reference sequence). The CDR3 sequence is 19 residues long. Trimming removed 0 bases from V and 0 bases from J; junction bases left unmatched: 10. The CDR3 nucleotides are TGCGCCAGCAGTGAGTCGTTGGGACAGGAGACCCTAGCCAAAAACATTCAGTACTTC. Amino acid sequence: CASSESLGQETLAKNIQYF.

The gene calls are TRBV6-1 and TRBJ2-5, with a weak D call TRBD2 (7 bases). The germline CDR1 and CDR2 sequences are MNHNS and SASEGT. The CDR3 contains 13 residues. Trimming left V 6 bases short and J 4 bases short, with 12 bases between. The CDR3 here is CASRRGGGETQYF. In nucleotides, the CDR3 is TGTGCCAGCAGGAGGGGGGGTGGAGAGACCCAGTACTTC.

The chain combines TRBV19 with TRBJ2-3; D unclear. The CDR3 runs 13 residues. The V end was cut by 4 bases, the J end by 6 bases, with 11 bases between. Germline V gene sequence: CDR1 LNHDA, CDR2 SQIVND (reference sequence). The CDR3 spells CASSKAARDTQYF. In DNA form, the CDR3 reads TGTGCCAGTAGTAAGGCCGCCAGGGATACGCAGTATTTT.

DNA of the CDR3: TGTGCCAGTAGTTCCTCCCCGAGCGGGGGGGCCGCAGATACGCAGTATTTT. Its protein product is CASSSSPSGGAADTQYF. This chain uses TRBV19 with TRBJ2-3, with 10 bases fitting TRBD2. The V and J ends lost 5 bases and 4 bases, in that order; junction bases with no gene match: 12. Germline V CDR1 and CDR2: LNHDA, SQIVND (reference sequence). CDR3 length equals 17 residues.

This chain joins TRBV30 and TRBJ1-4, with D hard to call. The V and J ends lost 0 bases and 7 bases respectively, with 27 bases between them. Germline CDR1 GTSNPN, CDR2 SVGIG (reference sequence). This CDR3 region has 19 residues. The CDR3 here is CAWSVQIGLADFFGEKLFF. The DNA for the CDR3 is TGTGCCTGGAGTGTACAAATAGGGCTCGCGGACTTTTTTGGTGAAAAACTGTTTTTT.

The chain has TRBV19 and TRBJ2-3, with 12 positions matching TRBD1. CDR3 length: 16 amino acids. Per germline, CDR1 LNHDA and CDR2 SQIVND (reference sequence). V gave up 5 bases and J gave up 0 bases; unmatched junction bases: 3. CDR3 in amino acids: CASSLGQGASTDTQYF. CDR3 nucleotides: TGTGCCAGTAGTTTGGGACAGGGGGCTAGCACAGATACGCAGTATTTT.

The chain couples TRBV19 to TRBJ1-3, with TRBD1 matching over 7 bases. There are 14 residues in the CDR3. Germline values: CDR1 LNHDA, CDR2 SQIVND (reference sequence). Losses at the gene ends were 7 bases for V and 0 bases for J; bases not matched to a gene: 3. The CDR3: CASTTGYSGNTIYF. Here the CDR3 DNA reads TGTGCCAGTACGACAGGGTACTCTGGAAACACCATATATTTT. Full variable domain (rest looked up from reference TRBV19 and TRBJ1-3): DGGITQSPKYLFRKEGQNVTLSCEQNLNHDAMYWYRQDPGQGLRLIYYSQIVNDFQKGDIAEGYSVSREKKESFPLTVTSAQKNPTAFYLCASTTGYSGNTIYFGEGSWLTVV.

This clone was seen more than once but under ten times. V is TRBV3-1 (or the pseudogene TRBV3-2) and J is TRBJ1-2; tentatively, D is TRBD1 (6 bases). V lost 6 bases and J lost 4, with 21 bases in between. The CDR3 consists of 16 residues. CDR1 LGHDT and CDR2 YNNKEL come from the germline V gene (reference sequence). The CDR3 is CASSIQFTGSGYGYTF. The CDR3 DNA is TGTGCCAGCAGTATTCAGTTTACAGGGTCGGGCTATGGCTACACCTTC.

This chain links TRBV12-5 with TRBJ2-7; perhaps TRBD2 as D (5 bases). The V gene's germline CDR1 is LGHNT and CDR2 FRNRAP. V was clipped by 4 bases and J by 3 bases, with 10 bases between them. CDR3 length equals 13 residues. In DNA form, the CDR3 reads TGTGCTAGTGGTTCCTCGGGGATCTACGAGCAGTACGTC. Its translation: CASGSSGIYEQYV.

The chain is built from TRBV6-5 and TRBJ1-2; TRBD1 is a possible D gene (6 bases). V lost 5 bases and J 3 bases, leaving 13 bases between the germline ends. The CDR3 totals 14 residues. Germline assignment: CDR1 MNHEY and CDR2 SVGAGI. Here the CDR3 reads CASSLIQGHYGYTF. For the CDR3, the DNA is TGTGCCAGCAGTCTTATACAGGGCCACTATGGCTACACCTTC.

The V and J genes are TRBV10-2 and TRBJ1-5, with TRBD1 matching over 8 bases. The CDR3 runs to 13 residues. Germline trimming cut 6 bases from V and 3 bases from J; bases unmatched to any gene: 1. Germline CDR1 reads WSHSY; CDR2 reads SAAADI. CDR3 sequence (DNA): TGCGCCAGCAGGGACAGGGTCAATCAGCCCCAGCATTTT. Its translation: CASRDRVNQPQHF.

This clone was seen a handful of times. The rearrangement links TRBV3-1 (or the pseudogene TRBV3-2) to TRBJ1-1; the D is unclear. Trimming pared 2 bases from V and 4 bases from J, leaving 5 bases between. This CDR3 has 12 amino acids. CDR1 is LGHDT and CDR2 is YNNKEL in the germline V gene (reference sequence). The CDR3 loop is CASSQRVTEAFF. CDR3 coding DNA: TGTGCCAGCAGCCAAAGGGTCACTGAAGCTTTCTTT.

The chain couples TRBV3-1 (or the pseudogene TRBV3-2) to TRBJ2-5; D unclear. Between the trimmed V and J ends, which lost 5 bases and 3 bases, there was a span of 13 bases. Germline CDR1 reads LGHDT; CDR2 reads YNNKEL (reference sequence). This CDR3 is built from 14 residues. The CDR3, as DNA: TGTGCCAGCAGCTATACGCCTAAGGAAGAGACCCAGTACTTC. This translates into CASSYTPKEETQYF.

With regard to this clone: This CDR3 is also generated by other DNA sequences in the sample. The chain couples TRBV7-2 to TRBJ1-2; D perhaps matches TRBD1 (5 bases). Trimming took 5 bases from V and 2 from J, leaving 9 bases between them. CDR3 length: 13 residues. CDR1 is SGHTA, CDR2 FQGNSA, per germline. The CDR3 reads CASSPDRNYGYTF. DNA for the CDR3: TGTGCCAGCAGCCCTGACAGAAACTATGGCTACACCTTC.

V gene TRBV6-5 combines with J gene TRBJ1-6, with 9 bases that match TRBD1. Looked up from germline, CDR1 is MNHEY and CDR2 is SVGAGI. The ends lost 9 bases at V and 9 bases at J; junction bases unmatched: 6. The CDR3 runs to 13 residues. The CDR3 loop is CASRGQGGSPLHF. The CDR3 DNA follows: TGTGCCAGTCGGGGACAGGGTGGTTCACCCCTCCACTTT.

The chain joins TRBV6-2 or TRBV6-3 to TRBJ1-1; D is uncertain. The CDR3 is 13 residues long. V gave up 0 bases and J gave up 2 bases, with 4 bases separating them. CDR1 is MNHEY and CDR2 is SVGEGT in the germline V gene. The CDR3 DNA reads as TGTGCCAGCAGTTACTCTAGCAACACTGAAGCTTTCTTT. Its protein product is CASSYSSNTEAFF.

The CDR3 loop is CASSLEGVYGYTF. The CDR3 region has the DNA TGTGCCAGCAGCTTGGAGGGAGTGTATGGCTACACCTTC. The V gene is TRBV5-4, the J gene TRBJ1-2; D is uncertain. The CDR3 has 13 residues. Trimming pared 0 bases from V and 5 bases from J, leaving 8 bases between. The V gene's germline CDR1 is SGHNT and CDR2 YYREEE (reference sequence).

The chain employs TRBV29-1 and TRBJ1-4; unclear D gene. CDR3 length equals 14 residues. The germline V gene has CDR1 SQVTM and CDR2 ANQGSEA. Trimming cost V 1 base and J 8 bases, with 14 bases left between them. DNA for the CDR3: TGCAGCGTTGAAGGCGCGACGCGTGGGGAAAAACTGTTTTTT. It encodes CSVEGATRGEKLFF.

The chain recombines TRBV10-2 with TRBJ2-5; the match to TRBD1 covers 7 bases. In germline, CDR1 is WSHSY, CDR2 SAAADI. This CDR3 contains 13 residues. V dropped 8 bases and J dropped 5; count of bases not matched to a gene: 8. The CDR3 DNA reads as TGCGCCAGCCGGGGACAGATTCAGGAGACCCAGTACTTC. It codes for CASRGQIQETQYF.

The chain is built from TRBV9 and TRBJ2-4; 7 positions agree with TRBD1. CDR1 and CDR2 from the germline V gene are SGDLS and YYNGEE. The CDR3 consists of 19 residues. J gave up 0 bases and V 0 bases, and 12 bases lay outside the gene matches. This CDR3 reads CASSVDGDSPSLAKNIQYF. CDR3 coding DNA: TGTGCCAGCAGCGTAGATGGGGACAGTCCTTCTCTAGCCAAAAACATTCAGTACTTC.

The V and J genes are TRBV9 and TRBJ1-2; perhaps TRBD1 as D (5 bases). Per germline, CDR1 SGDLS and CDR2 YYNGEE. Trimming removed 1 base at V and 2 bases at J, with 9 bases between. This CDR3 spans 14 amino acids. CDR3 residues: CASSVSGTNYGYTF. The CDR3 region has the DNA TGTGCCAGCAGCGTATCCGGGACCAACTATGGCTACACCTTC.

The V and J genes are TRBV5-1 and TRBJ2-2, with D uncertain. This CDR3 is built from 14 residues. Germline V gives CDR1 SGHRS, CDR2 YFSETQ. With 0 bases removed from V and 2 bases from J, the gap between germline ends came to 5 bases. The CDR3 loop reads CASSLGENTGELFF. The CDR3 nucleotides read TGCGCCAGCAGCTTGGGAGAAAACACCGGGGAGCTGTTTTTT.

This rearrangement joins TRBV5-8 to TRBJ2-3, with TRBD1 matching over 7 bases. CDR1 SGHTS and CDR2 YDEGEE come from the germline V gene. This CDR3 has 18 residues. With V trimmed by 7 bases and J by 2 bases, 19 bases remained unmatched. The CDR3 nucleotides read TGTGCCAGCCCCCTACACCCGGGACAGCGAACGATCACAGATACGCAGTATTTT. Its protein is CASPLHPGQRTITDTQYF. Combining the CDR3 with reference TRBV5-8 and TRBJ2-3 gives the whole variable domain EAGVTQSPTHLIKTRGQQATLRCSPISGHTSVYWYQQALGLGLQFLLWYDEGEERNRGNFPPRFSGRQFPNYSSELNVNALELEDSALYLCASPLHPGQRTITDTQYFGPGTRLTVL.

The CDR3 DNA sequence: TGTGCCTGGAGTAGAGGAAAGCAAGCAACTAATGAAAAACTGTTTTTT. This gives the protein CAWSRGKQATNEKLFF. The chain recombines TRBV30 with TRBJ1-4; no definite D call. The length of the CDR3 is 16 residues. The V gene's germline CDR1 is GTSNPN and CDR2 SVGIG (reference sequence). Trimming stripped 2 bases from V and 0 bases from J, with 13 bases between. The full variable domain, rest sourced from reference TRBV30 and TRBJ1-4, is SQTIHQWPATLVQPVGSPLSLECTVEGTSNPNLYWYRQAAGRGLQLLFYSVGIGQISSEVPQNLSASRPQDRQFILSSKKLLLSDSGFYLCAWSRGKQATNEKLFFGSGTQLSVL.